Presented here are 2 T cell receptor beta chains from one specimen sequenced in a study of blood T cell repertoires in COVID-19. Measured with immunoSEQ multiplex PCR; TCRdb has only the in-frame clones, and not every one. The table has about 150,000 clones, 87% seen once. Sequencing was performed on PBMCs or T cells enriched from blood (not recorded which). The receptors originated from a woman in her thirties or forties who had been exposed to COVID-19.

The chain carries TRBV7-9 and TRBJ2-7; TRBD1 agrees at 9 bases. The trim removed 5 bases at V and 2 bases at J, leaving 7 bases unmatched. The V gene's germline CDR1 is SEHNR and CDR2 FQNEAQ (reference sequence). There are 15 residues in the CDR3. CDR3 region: CASSQTDRGPYEQYF. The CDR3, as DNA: TGTGCCAGCAGCCAGACGGACAGGGGACCCTACGAGCAGTACTTC.

The CDR3 spells CASSGNRGRDGYTF. For the CDR3, the DNA is TGTGCCAGCAGCGGGAACAGGGGGCGAGATGGCTACACCTTC. This chain connects TRBV7-2 to TRBJ1-2; 9 bases match TRBD1. V lost 5 bases, J lost 6 bases, and 7 bases stayed unmatched. CDR3 size: 14 residues. Germline lookup yields CDR1 SGHTA and CDR2 FQGNSA. Supplemented by reference TRBV7-2 and TRBJ1-2, the full variable domain reads GAGVSQSPSNKVTEKGKDVELRCDPISGHTALYWYRQSLGQGLEFLIYFQGNSAPDKSGLPSDRFSAERTGGSVSTLTIQRTQQEDSAVYLCASSGNRGRDGYTFGSGTRLTVV.